This TCR beta chain was sequenced during a study of shared clonotypes between healthy human individuals. Across the whole study: Used for every donor were three CD4 naive, three CD4 memory, two CD8 naive and one CD8 memory plate. General study findings and limits: Of the naive CD4 clonotypes, about 5.4% were shared across a few donors. Relative to memory subsets, naive subsets generally showed larger estimated richness.

Trimming removed 1 base from V and 5 bases from J, with 5 bases in between. The CDR3 spans 12 residues. CDR1 is KGHSH and CDR2 is LQKENI in the germline V gene. Every subset's genomic DNA went evenly onto several immunoSEQ plates. Clones were sequenced by immunoSEQ multiplex PCR, and TCRdb holds only the in-frame ones, with some missing. The data contain around 2.3 million clones, 90% to 96% of them seen just once; the ten biggest clones take up 0.1% to 0.15%. A word on this clone: Its antigen remains unknown. The sample carries other DNA sequences with the same CDR3.

This sequence joins TRBV18 and TRBJ2-5; D is unresolved. This TCR derives from a man aged 18-30 years in good health. The sequencing input was naive CD4+ T cells sorted from blood. Subset meaning: CD45RA+ positively selected. The CDR3 here is CASSPQPETQYF. The CDR3 DNA sequence: TGTGCCAGCTCACCACAGCCGGAGACCCAGTACTTC. Filled out from reference TRBV18 and TRBJ2-5, the complete variable domain reads NAGVMQNPRHLVRRRGQEARLRCSPMKGHSHVYWYRQLPEEGLKFMVYLQKENIIDESGMPKERFSAEFPKEGPSILRIQQVVRGDSAAYFCASSPQPETQYFGPGTRLLVL.